The 23 T cell receptor beta chains in this list originate from one sample, sequenced in a study of CD8+CD57+ T cells in acquired aplastic anemia. CD8+CD57+ cell expansion had been shown by flow cytometry in patients chosen for sequencing. Both TCR beta VDJ combination and CDR3 sequence profiling were carried out. Genomic DNA was the template for this profiling. Each CDR3 protein is one row after TCRdb ran MiXCR on the reads. The sample has under 500,000 distinct CDR3 sequences, about a third seen once. Sequencing was performed on sorted CD4+, CD8+, or CD8+CD57+ T cells (not recorded which) from PBMCs. The receptors were gathered from a human donor with aplastic anemia.

This clonotype was recorded at least ten times. The V gene is TRBV2, the J gene TRBJ1-5; D is unclear. This CDR3 has 12 residues. The germline V and J ends were trimmed by 6 bases and 4 bases, with 7 bases remaining between them. Germline V gene data show CDR1 as SNHLY and CDR2 as FYNNEI. CDR3: CASRIPNQPQHF. As DNA, the CDR3 is TGTGCCAGCAGGATTCCAAATCAGCCCCAGCATTTT. Combining the CDR3 with reference TRBV2 and TRBJ1-5 gives the whole variable domain EPEVTQTPSHQVTQMGQEVILRCVPISNHLYFYWYRQILGQKVEFLVSFYNNEISEKSEIFDDQFSVERPDGSNFTLKIRSTKLEDSAMYFCASRIPNQPQHFGDGTRLSIL.

This clonotype was detected ten times or more. This chain uses TRBV15 with TRBJ1-1, with a tentative D call TRBD1 (5 bases). The CDR3 is 17 residues long. Trimming took off 2 bases at V and 7 bases at J, with 23 bases between the two ends. Germline V gene lookup returns CDR1 LNHNV and CDR2 YYDKDF (reference sequence). The CDR3 DNA reads TGTGCCACCAGCAGATCCCTCGGGGCCAGGGAAGTGGGTGAAGCTTTCTTT. Its translation: CATSRSLGAREVGEAFF.

This chain uses TRBV7-8 with TRBJ1-4; D unclear. Germline V CDR1 and CDR2: SGHVS, FQNEAQ. The CDR3 loop spans 15 amino acids. V gave up 5 bases and J gave up 3 bases, with 13 bases separating them. The DNA for the CDR3 is TGTGCCAGCAGCCCCCCGGGGAGAGCTAATGAAAAACTGTTTTTT. Translated, it gives CASSPPGRANEKLFF. Supplemented by reference TRBV7-8 and TRBJ1-4, the full variable domain reads GAGVSQSPRYKVAKRGQDVALRCDPISGHVSLFWYQQALGQGPEFLTYFQNEAQLDKSGLPSDRFFAERPEGSVSTLKIQRTQQEDSAVYLCASSPPGRANEKLFFGSGTQLSVL.

This clonotype has just one count. Mismatch with germline at one junction end may stem from a read error. The chain links TRBV6-5 to TRBJ1-1; D is perhaps TRBD1 (5 bases). The CDR3 is 14 residues long. Per the germline V gene, CDR1 is MNHEY and CDR2 is SVGAGI. The CDR3 protein is CACSSGSFGTEAFF. CDR3 nucleotide sequence: TGTGCCTGCAGTTCAGGGTCTTTTGGCACTGAAGCTTTCTTT.

This clonotype was picked up many times. V and J are TRBV10-2 and TRBJ1-4, with a weak D call TRBD1 (6 bases). Looked up from germline, CDR1 is WSHSY and CDR2 is SAAADI. V lost 3 bases to trimming and J lost 8 bases, with 22 bases between them. The length of the CDR3 is 17 residues. The CDR3 DNA reads as TGCGCCAGCAGTGAAGGGGGGCCACCACAACACACAGAAAAACTGTTTTTT. Translating gives CASSEGGPPQHTEKLFF.

This clonotype was recorded at least ten times. The chain combines TRBV20-1 with TRBJ1-6; D gene uncertain. Germline CDR1 DFQATT, CDR2 SNEGSKA (reference sequence). The CDR3 covers 15 residues. V dropped 6 bases and J dropped 8 bases, with 20 bases sitting between them. CDR3: CSATLLDRFDSPLHF. The CDR3 DNA sequence: TGCAGTGCCACACTGTTAGACCGCTTTGATTCACCCCTCCACTTT.

This clonotype was counted between two and nine times. V and J are TRBV7-3 and TRBJ2-1; D possibly corresponds to TRBD2 (6 bases). V lost 6 bases and J lost 0, with 12 bases in between. The CDR3 contains 15 residues. Germline V gene lookup returns CDR1 SGHTA and CDR2 FQGTGA. The DNA of the CDR3 is TGTGCCAGCAGTCTGACGGGGGACTCCTACAATGAGCAGTTCTTC. It is translated as CASSLTGDSYNEQFF.

This clonotype was seen only a few times. The V and J genes are TRBV20-1 and TRBJ2-2; 9 positions match TRBD2. Per the germline V gene, CDR1 is DFQATT and CDR2 is SNEGSKA (reference sequence). The CDR3 is made up of 15 amino acids. V lost 3 bases, J lost 6 bases, and 8 bases stayed unmatched. The CDR3, as DNA: TGCAGTGCTAGTAGTATCGAGCGGGAGGCCGGGGAGCTGTTTTTT. This codes for CSASSIEREAGELFF.

In its sample, this clonotype was seen a few times. The chain links TRBV12-3 or TRBV12-4 to TRBJ1-5; D not certain. The CDR3 contains 14 residues. Trimming stripped 3 bases from V and 0 bases from J, with 6 bases between. CDR3: CASSFRYSNQPQHF. CDR3 in DNA: TGTGCCAGCAGTTTCAGGTATAGCAATCAGCCCCAGCATTTT.

The chain carries TRBV5-6 and TRBJ2-7; TRBD1 matches at 7 bases. Germline V gives CDR1 SGHDT, CDR2 YYEEEE. This CDR3 spans 15 amino acids. V trimming: 4 bases; J trimming: 2 bases; junction bases outside the gene matches: 9. CDR3 coding DNA: TGTGCCAGCAGCCCACCGGGACAGCTGCCCTACGAGCAGTACTTC. Its protein product is CASSPPGQLPYEQYF.

This chain joins TRBV19 and TRBJ2-7; no clear D gene. The germline V and J ends were trimmed by 9 bases and 0 bases, with 12 bases remaining between them. Per germline, CDR1 LNHDA and CDR2 SQIVND (reference sequence). The CDR3 has 13 residues. CDR3 nucleotide sequence: TGTGCCAGCGCCGTGGGCGACTCCTACGAGCAGTACTTC. It codes for CASAVGDSYEQYF. Complete variable domain (other parts from reference TRBV19 and TRBJ2-7): DGGITQSPKYLFRKEGQNVTLSCEQNLNHDAMYWYRQDPGQGLRLIYYSQIVNDFQKGDIAEGYSVSREKKESFPLTVTSAQKNPTAFYLCASAVGDSYEQYFGPGTRLTVT.

The chain recombines TRBV15 with TRBJ2-3, with 9 bases fitting TRBD2. V lost 1 base to trimming and J lost 4 bases; unmatched junction nucleotides: 6. This CDR3 spans 16 amino acids. The germline CDR1 and CDR2 sequences are LNHNV and YYDKDF (reference sequence). CDR3 DNA sequence: TGTGCCACCAGCAGAGTGTTAGCGGGGGCTTCAGATACGCAGTATTTT. Its protein product is CATSRVLAGASDTQYF. The full variable domain, completed using reference TRBV15 and TRBJ2-3, is DAMVIQNPRYQVTQFGKPVTLSCSQTLNHNVMYWYQQKSSQAPKLLFHYYDKDFNNEADTPDNFQSRRPNTSFCFLDIRSPGLGDTAMYLCATSRVLAGASDTQYFGPGTRLTVL.

The chain is built from TRBV4-2 and TRBJ2-1, with D possibly TRBD1 on 5 matching bases. The V gene lost 4 bases and the J gene lost 1 base, with 11 bases spanning the gap. This CDR3 has 15 amino acids. The germline CDR1 and CDR2 sequences are LGHNA and YNFKEQ. The chain's CDR3 is CASSLGRTSYNEQFF. CDR3 in DNA: TGTGCCAGCAGCCTAGGACGGACATCCTACAATGAGCAGTTCTTC.

In this sample, this clonotype turned up a few times. The chain uses TRBV10-1 and TRBJ1-1; no clear D gene. The germline V gene has CDR1 WNHNN and CDR2 SYGVQD (reference sequence). The CDR3 contains 13 residues. V gave up 3 bases and J gave up 1 base, with 6 bases separating them. In nucleotides, the CDR3 is TGCGCCAGCAGTGACAGGAGGAACACTGAAGCTTTCTTT. Protein: CASSDRRNTEAFF.

This chain joins TRBV20-1 and TRBJ1-2; TRBD1 might be the D (5 bases). CDR3 length: 10 residues. The germline gives CDR1 DFQATT, CDR2 SNEGSKA (reference sequence). The V end was cut by 4 bases, the J end by 11 bases, with 11 bases between. CDR3 nucleotide sequence: TGCAGTGCTATTAGCGGGGGGTACACCTTC. The encoded protein is CSAISGGYTF.

The chain has TRBV7-2 and TRBJ2-5; the D gene is possibly TRBD2 (5 bases). The CDR3 covers 17 residues. V was shortened by 0 bases and J by 2 bases, with 16 bases between the two germline ends. Germline values: CDR1 SGHTA, CDR2 FQGNSA. CDR3 nucleotides: TGTGCCAGCAGCTTAGCCCGGGATACTTTTAAACAAGAGACCCAGTACTTC. Amino acids: CASSLARDTFKQETQYF.

This clonotype was seen a handful of times. This chain connects TRBV14 to TRBJ2-7, with TRBD1 matching over 8 bases. The CDR3 has 14 amino acids. V lost 4 bases, J lost 2 bases, and 4 bases stayed unmatched. Germline V lookup: CDR1 SGHDN, CDR2 FVKESK. The DNA for the CDR3 is TGTGCCAGCAGCCCTTGGGACAGGACCTACGAGCAGTACTTC. Protein product: CASSPWDRTYEQYF.

This clonotype occurred many times. The rearrangement links TRBV19 to TRBJ2-5; 8 nucleotides match TRBD1. CDR1 is LNHDA and CDR2 is SQIVND in the germline V gene (reference sequence). The length of the CDR3 is 15 residues. After removal of 5 bases from V and 5 bases from J, the junction contained 10 bases not matched to a gene. CDR3 nucleotide sequence: TGTGCCAGTAGTGTTGACAGGGGAGTCTTGGAGACCCAGTACTTC. Residues: CASSVDRGVLETQYF.

Notes on this clonotype: A read error may explain this, as a much larger clone is one base away. The CDR3, as DNA: TGCAGTGTGGTTACCAGACTGAACACTGAAGCTTTCTTT. It is translated as CSVVTRLNTEAFF. This chain joins TRBV20-1 and TRBJ1-1; D is unclear. Between the trimmed V and J ends, which lost 7 bases and 0 bases, there was a span of 12 bases. The CDR3 extends over 13 amino acids. Germline V gives CDR1 DFQATT, CDR2 SNEGSKA (reference sequence).

J is TRBJ1-3 and V is TRBV7-9, with no clear D. This CDR3 contains 14 residues. The germline gives CDR1 SEHNR, CDR2 FQNEAQ (reference sequence). V was trimmed by 0 bases and J by 5 bases, leaving 8 bases between them. DNA of the CDR3: TGTGCCAGCAGCTTAGCCAGAGATCGAAACACCATATATTTT. The encoded protein is CASSLARDRNTIYF.

This clonotype has more than one count but fewer than ten. CDR3 loop: CASSYFLGGSNYGYTF. The CDR3 coding sequence is TGTGCCAGCAGTTACTTCTTGGGAGGGTCTAACTATGGCTACACCTTC. V usage is TRBV6-2 or TRBV6-3 and J usage is TRBJ1-2; D remains ambiguous. Germline CDR1 and CDR2: MNHEY and SVGEGT. There are 16 residues in the CDR3. Trimming took 1 base from V and 0 from J, leaving 12 bases between them.

This clonotype occurred many times. The gene calls are TRBV15 and TRBJ1-3; D remains ambiguous. V lost 0 bases, J lost 0 bases, and 6 bases lay in between. This CDR3 has 15 amino acids. Germline lookup yields CDR1 LNHNV and CDR2 YYDKDF (reference sequence). CDR3 protein: CATSRDLGSGNTIYF. DNA of the CDR3: TGTGCCACCAGCAGAGATTTAGGCTCTGGAAACACCATATATTTT.

As for this clonotype: One junction end disagrees with the germline gene, perhaps due to a read error. This chain uses TRBV12-3 or TRBV12-4 with TRBJ2-3; TRBD2 matches 7 bases. The CDR3 runs to 15 residues. CDR3 DNA sequence: TGTGCCGGCAGCCGTCAGACTAGCAGCACAGATACGCAGTATTTT. Residues: CAGSRQTSSTDTQYF.